These 9 T cell receptor beta chains came from one sample sequenced in a study of blood T cell repertoires in COVID-19. TCRdb's copy holds only in-frame clones and misses some; the assay was immunoSEQ multiplex PCR. The table shows roughly 220,000 clones, with about three quarters occurring only once. The sequenced sample consisted of peripheral blood. The receptors were sampled from a woman in her 70s with acute or convalescent COVID-19.

This chain connects TRBV19 to TRBJ1-5; D is unclear. V was clipped by 5 bases and J by 3 bases, with 8 bases between them. The CDR3 loop spans 13 amino acids. Germline CDR1 is LNHDA and CDR2 is SQIVND (reference sequence). Here the CDR3 DNA reads TGTGCCAGTAGTCCCCCCTCCAATCAGCCCCAGCATTTT. Translation gives CASSPPSNQPQHF.

This chain uses TRBV4-2 with TRBJ1-2, with D perhaps matching TRBD1 (5 bases). The CDR3 consists of 16 residues. Per germline, CDR1 LGHNA and CDR2 YNFKEQ. Trimming took 1 base from V and 4 from J, leaving 16 bases between them. In DNA form, the CDR3 reads TGTGCCAGCAGCCAAGTTCCGGGAGACAGAACCTATGGCTACACCTTC. Residues: CASSQVPGDRTYGYTF.

The gene calls are TRBV30 and TRBJ1-6; D is undetermined. This CDR3 region has 14 residues. Germline loops: CDR1 GTSNPN, CDR2 SVGIG (reference sequence). Trimming took off 1 base at V and 8 bases at J, with 12 bases between the two ends. CDR3: CAWSGEDFDSPLHF. In DNA, the CDR3 is TGTGCCTGGAGTGGGGAGGATTTCGATTCACCCCTCCACTTT.

This clone occurred once. V usage is TRBV3-1 (or the pseudogene TRBV3-2) and J usage is TRBJ2-5; TRBD1 is a possible D gene (5 bases). With 3 bases removed from V and 2 bases from J, the gap between germline ends came to 10 bases. There are 14 residues in the CDR3. Germline loops: CDR1 LGHDT, CDR2 YNNKEL (reference sequence). The CDR3 region has the DNA TGTGCCAGCAGCCATGACAGTGGGCAAGAGACCCAGTACTTC. Encoded protein: CASSHDSGQETQYF.

V usage is TRBV6-5 and J usage is TRBJ1-6; 7 bases are a match to TRBD1. The CDR3 runs 15 residues. Germline V gene data show CDR1 as MNHEY and CDR2 as SVGAGI. The ends lost 0 bases at V and 7 bases at J; junction bases unmatched: 3. The CDR3 protein is CASSYSGTANSPLHF. The CDR3 region has the DNA TGTGCCAGCAGTTACTCCGGGACAGCAAATTCACCCCTCCACTTT.

This clone occurred a few times. V and J are TRBV7-9 and TRBJ1-2; 7 bases fit TRBD1. Germline values: CDR1 SEHNR, CDR2 FQNEAQ (reference sequence). There are 13 residues in the CDR3. The V gene end was trimmed by 0 bases and the J gene end by 10 bases; junction bases not matched to a gene: 5. The CDR3 spells CASSLAGTEDYTF. For the CDR3, the DNA is TGTGCCAGCAGCTTAGCCGGGACAGAGGACTACACCTTC. The full variable domain, with the rest looked up from reference TRBV7-9 and TRBJ1-2, is DTGVSQNPRHKITKRGQNVTFRCDPISEHNRLYWYRQTLGQGPEFLTYFQNEAQLEKSRLLSDRFSAERPKGSFSTLEIQRTEQGDSAMYLCASSLAGTEDYTFGSGTRLTVV.

This chain's CDR3 is CASSVEGASTEAFF. The CDR3 nucleotides are TGTGCCAGCAGCGTAGAGGGGGCGAGCACTGAAGCTTTCTTT. The J gene is TRBJ1-1, the V gene TRBV9; the match to TRBD1 covers 7 bases. The V gene end was trimmed by 0 bases and the J gene end by 4 bases; junction bases not matched to a gene: 3. This CDR3 spans 14 amino acids. Germline CDR1 and CDR2: SGDLS and YYNGEE.

The gene calls are TRBV28 and TRBJ2-5; 8 nucleotides match TRBD1. Germline V gives CDR1 MDHEN, CDR2 SYDVKM. The CDR3 covers 17 residues. The V gene end was trimmed by 5 bases and the J gene end by 5 bases; junction bases not matched to a gene: 16. CDR3 in amino acids: CASSPPRGQGRGETQYF. The CDR3 DNA reads TGTGCCAGCAGTCCGCCCCGTGGACAGGGCCGAGGGGAGACCCAGTACTTC.

The chain links TRBV5-5 to TRBJ2-7; a weak D match, TRBD1 (7 bases). Germline assignment: CDR1 SGHKS and CDR2 YYEKEE (reference sequence). CDR3 length: 15 amino acids. Trimming stripped 0 bases from V and 3 bases from J, with 13 bases between. CDR3 sequence (DNA): TGTGCCAGCAGCTTGGGGCCAGGGGGGAACTACGAGCAGTACTTC. Its translation: CASSLGPGGNYEQYF.